The text below deals with one TCR beta chain. Using its own MiXCR run on the 5' RACE reads, TCRdb lists one record per CDR3 protein. The sample records about 210,000 distinct CDR3 sequences, 27% being singletons. This sample is drawn from a study of T-cell memory formation after mild COVID-19. Germline assignment: CDR1 MNHEY and CDR2 SVGAGI. The CDR3 sequence is 15 residues long. The ends were cut back, 2 bases at V and 4 bases at J, with 12 bases in the middle. The rearrangement links TRBV6-5 to TRBJ1-3; D possibly corresponds to TRBD1 (5 bases). The TCR comes from an adult woman who had mild COVID-19 (a few samples of this study predate the infection). Cell type and time point are not known. The sample was PBMCs or a T cell subset sorted from them (not recorded which). The CDR3 reads CASSYIGAGGNTIYF. DNA of the CDR3: TGTGCCAGCAGTTACATCGGGGCGGGAGGAAACACCATATATTTT.